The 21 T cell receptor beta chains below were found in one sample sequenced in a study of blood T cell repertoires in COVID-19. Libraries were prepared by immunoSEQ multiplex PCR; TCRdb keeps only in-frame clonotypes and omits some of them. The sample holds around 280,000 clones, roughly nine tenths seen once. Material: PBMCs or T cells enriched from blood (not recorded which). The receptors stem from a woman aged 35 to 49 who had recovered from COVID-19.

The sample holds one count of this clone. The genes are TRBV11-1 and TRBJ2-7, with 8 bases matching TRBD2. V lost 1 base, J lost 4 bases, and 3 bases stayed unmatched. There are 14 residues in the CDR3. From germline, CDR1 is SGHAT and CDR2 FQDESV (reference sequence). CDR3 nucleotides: TGTGCCAGCAGCTTAGAGGGACTAGGGTACGAGCAGTACTTC. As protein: CASSLEGLGYEQYF.

The CDR3 here is CASSSQREGNEQYF. CDR3 nucleotide sequence: TGTGCCAGCAGCTCCCAGCGGGAGGGAAACGAGCAGTACTTC. This chain uses TRBV7-6 with TRBJ2-7; 10 bases agree with TRBD2. The CDR3 has 14 residues. Germline V CDR1 and CDR2: SGHVS, FNYEAQ. The trim removed 4 bases at V and 5 bases at J, leaving 5 bases unmatched.

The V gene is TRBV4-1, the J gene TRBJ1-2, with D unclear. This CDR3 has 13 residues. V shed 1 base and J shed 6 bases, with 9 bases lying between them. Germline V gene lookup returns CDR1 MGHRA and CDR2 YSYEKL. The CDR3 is CASSQATGDGYTF. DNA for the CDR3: TGCGCCAGCAGCCAAGCGACCGGGGATGGCTACACCTTC.

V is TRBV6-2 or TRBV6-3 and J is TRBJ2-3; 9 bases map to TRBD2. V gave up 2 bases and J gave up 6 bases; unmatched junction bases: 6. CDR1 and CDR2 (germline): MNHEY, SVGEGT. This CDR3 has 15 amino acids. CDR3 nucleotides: TGTGCCAGCAGTTACGTCCTAGCGGGGCGTGATACGCAGTATTTT. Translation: CASSYVLAGRDTQYF.

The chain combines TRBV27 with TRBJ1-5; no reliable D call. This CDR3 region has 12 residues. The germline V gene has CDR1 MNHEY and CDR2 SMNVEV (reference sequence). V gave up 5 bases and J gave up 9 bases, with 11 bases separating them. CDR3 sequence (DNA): TGTGCCAGCAGTAGCCCGGGAGGGCCCCAGCATTTT. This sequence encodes CASSSPGGPQHF.

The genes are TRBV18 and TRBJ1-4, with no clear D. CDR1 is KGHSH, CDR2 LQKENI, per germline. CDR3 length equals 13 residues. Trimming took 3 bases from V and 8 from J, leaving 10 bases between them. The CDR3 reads CASSPSVVEKLFF. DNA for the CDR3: TGTGCCAGCTCACCCTCCGTAGTAGAAAAACTGTTTTTT.

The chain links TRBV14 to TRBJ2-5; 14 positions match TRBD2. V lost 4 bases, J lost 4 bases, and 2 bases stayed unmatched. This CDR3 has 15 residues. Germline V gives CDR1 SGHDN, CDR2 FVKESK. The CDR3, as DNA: TGTGCCAGCAGCCGGGGACTAGCGGGAGCAGAGACCCAGTACTTC. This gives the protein CASSRGLAGAETQYF. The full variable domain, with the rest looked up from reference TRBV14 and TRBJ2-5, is EAGVTQFPSHSVIEKGQTVTLRCDPISGHDNLYWYRRVMGKEIKFLLHFVKESKQDESGMPNNRFLAERTGGTYSTLKVQPAELEDSGVYFCASSRGLAGAETQYFGPGTRLLVL.

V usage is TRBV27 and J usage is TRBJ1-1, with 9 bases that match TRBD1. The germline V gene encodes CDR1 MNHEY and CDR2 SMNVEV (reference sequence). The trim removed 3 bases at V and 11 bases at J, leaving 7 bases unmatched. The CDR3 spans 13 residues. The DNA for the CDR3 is TGTGCCAGCAGTTTCGACAGGGGGGGGAGGGCTTTCTTT. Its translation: CASSFDRGGRAFF.

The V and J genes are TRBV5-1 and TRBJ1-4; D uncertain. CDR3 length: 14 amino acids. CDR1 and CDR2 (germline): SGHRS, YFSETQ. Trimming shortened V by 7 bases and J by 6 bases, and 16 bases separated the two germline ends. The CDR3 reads CASSPREGDEKLFF. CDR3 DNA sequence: TGCGCCAGCTCCCCCCGGGAGGGAGATGAAAAACTGTTTTTT.

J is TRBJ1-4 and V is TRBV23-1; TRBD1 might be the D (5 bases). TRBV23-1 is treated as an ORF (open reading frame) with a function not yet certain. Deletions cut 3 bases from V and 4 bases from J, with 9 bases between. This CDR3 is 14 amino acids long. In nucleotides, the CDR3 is TGCGCCAGCAGTCATGGGGGGAATAATGAAAAACTGTTTTTT. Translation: CASSHGGNNEKLFF.

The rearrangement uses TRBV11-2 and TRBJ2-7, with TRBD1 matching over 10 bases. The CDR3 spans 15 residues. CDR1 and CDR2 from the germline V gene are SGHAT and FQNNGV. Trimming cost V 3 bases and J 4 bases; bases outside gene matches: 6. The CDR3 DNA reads TGTGCCAGCAGCTTCGAGGGGACAGGGGCTTACGAGCAGTACTTC. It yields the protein CASSFEGTGAYEQYF.

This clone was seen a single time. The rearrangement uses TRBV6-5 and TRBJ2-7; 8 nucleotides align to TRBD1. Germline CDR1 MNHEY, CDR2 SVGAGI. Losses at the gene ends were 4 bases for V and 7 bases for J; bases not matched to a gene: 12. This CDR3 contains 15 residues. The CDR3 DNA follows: TGTGCCAGCAGTTCCACCGGGACAGGATATAGAGAGCAGTACTTC. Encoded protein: CASSSTGTGYREQYF.

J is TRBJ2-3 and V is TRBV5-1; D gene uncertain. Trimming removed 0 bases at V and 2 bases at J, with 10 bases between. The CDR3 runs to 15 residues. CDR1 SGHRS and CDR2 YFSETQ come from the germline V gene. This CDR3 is CASSLGGGYTDTQYF. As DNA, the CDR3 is TGCGCCAGCAGCTTGGGTGGCGGATACACAGATACGCAGTATTTT.

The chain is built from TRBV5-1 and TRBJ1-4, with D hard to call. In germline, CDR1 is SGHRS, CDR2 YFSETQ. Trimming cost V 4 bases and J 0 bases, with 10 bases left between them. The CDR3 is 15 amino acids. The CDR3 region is CASSAGGSTNEKLFF. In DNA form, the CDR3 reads TGCGCCAGCAGCGCCGGCGGATCAACTAATGAAAAACTGTTTTTT.

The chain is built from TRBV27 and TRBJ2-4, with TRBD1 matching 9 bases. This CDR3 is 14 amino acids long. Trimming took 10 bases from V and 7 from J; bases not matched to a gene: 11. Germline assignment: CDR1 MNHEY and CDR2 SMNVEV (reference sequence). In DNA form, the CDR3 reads TGTGCCACCGCCCCACAGGGGGCGATGAACATTCAGTACTTC. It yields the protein CATAPQGAMNIQYF.

For the CDR3, the DNA is TGCGCCAGCAGCTTGACGGGACAGGGGAGCATTCAGTACTTC. This sequence encodes CASSLTGQGSIQYF. V is TRBV5-1 and J is TRBJ2-4; 10 bases fit TRBD1. Germline assignment: CDR1 SGHRS and CDR2 YFSETQ. The CDR3 contains 14 residues. Losses at the gene ends were 1 base for V and 9 bases for J; bases not matched to a gene: 4.

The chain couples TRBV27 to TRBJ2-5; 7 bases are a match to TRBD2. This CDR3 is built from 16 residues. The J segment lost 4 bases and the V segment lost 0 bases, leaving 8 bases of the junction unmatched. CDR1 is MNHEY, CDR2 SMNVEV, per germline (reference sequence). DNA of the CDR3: TGTGCCAGCAGTTTATCGGGAGTGCCGGGAGGAGAGACCCAGTACTTC. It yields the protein CASSLSGVPGGETQYF.

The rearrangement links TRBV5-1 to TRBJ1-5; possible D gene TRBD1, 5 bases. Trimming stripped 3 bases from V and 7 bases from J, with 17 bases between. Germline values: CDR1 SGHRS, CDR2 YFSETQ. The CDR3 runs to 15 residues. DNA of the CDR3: TGCGCCAGCAGCTCCGCGGGGGGAGAGGGCCAGCCCCAGCATTTT. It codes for CASSSAGGEGQPQHF.

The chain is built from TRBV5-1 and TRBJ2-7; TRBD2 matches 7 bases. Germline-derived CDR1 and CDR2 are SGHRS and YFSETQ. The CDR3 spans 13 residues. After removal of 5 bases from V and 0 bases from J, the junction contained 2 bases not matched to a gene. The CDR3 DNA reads TGCGCCAGCAGATGGGACTACTCCTACGAGCAGTACTTC. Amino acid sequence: CASRWDYSYEQYF.

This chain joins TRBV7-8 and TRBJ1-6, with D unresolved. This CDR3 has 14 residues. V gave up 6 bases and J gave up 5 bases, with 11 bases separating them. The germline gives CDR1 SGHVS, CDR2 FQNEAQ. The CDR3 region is CASRIMGDNSPLHF. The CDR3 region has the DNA TGTGCCAGCAGGATCATGGGAGATAATTCACCCCTCCACTTT. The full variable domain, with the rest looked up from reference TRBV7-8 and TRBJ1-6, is GAGVSQSPRYKVAKRGQDVALRCDPISGHVSLFWYQQALGQGPEFLTYFQNEAQLDKSGLPSDRFFAERPEGSVSTLKIQRTQQEDSAVYLCASRIMGDNSPLHFGNGTRLTVT.

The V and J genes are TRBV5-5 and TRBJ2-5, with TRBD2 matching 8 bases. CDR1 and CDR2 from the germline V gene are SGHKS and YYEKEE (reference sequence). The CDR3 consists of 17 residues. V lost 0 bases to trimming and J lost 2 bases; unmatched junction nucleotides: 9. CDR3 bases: TGTGCCAGCAGCTTGGCCTCAAGCGGGAGTGTTCAAGAGACCCAGTACTTC. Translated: CASSLASSGSVQETQYF.